A single T cell receptor beta chain is shown here with its context. The target antigen is unknown. The sample originates from a study of early T cells in non-severe SARS-CoV-2 infection. Looking at the study overall: The input, bulk RNA from unsorted whole blood, was sequenced, and chains were unpaired.

The CDR3 consists of 15 residues. Per the germline V gene, CDR1 is LGHDT and CDR2 is YNNKEL (reference sequence). Trimming pared 0 bases from V and 5 bases from J, leaving 13 bases between. Regarding the study as a whole: Matching results from VDJdb favored anti-spike CD8 responses, leaving private and CD4 specificities undetected.

The TCR library protocol was used to attach unique molecular identifiers. These identifiers were attached to individual cDNA molecules. One entry per CDR3 protein, called by TCRdb with MiXCR from the 5' RACE reads. The sample yields 70,000 to 95,000 distinct CDR3 sequences, about 15% seen once. This receptor was taken from an adult who was a healthcare worker with PCR-confirmed SARS-CoV-2 infection or an uninfected control (not recorded which). Specimen: whole blood. The V call is TRBV3-1, the J call TRBJ2-5; D may be TRBD1 or TRBD2 (7 bases each). CDR3 protein: CASSQDGRGPETQYF. The CDR3 DNA reads TGTGCCAGCAGCCAAGATGGGAGGGGGCCGGAGACCCAGTACTTC.